Listed below are T cell receptor beta chains from one sample, sequenced in a study of blood T cell repertoires in COVID-19. Sequenced by immunoSEQ multiplex PCR; TCRdb stores in-frame clones only, minus some. The sample has approximately 150,000 clones, about 87% seen once; the top ten hold roughly 30%. Sequencing was done on a sample of peripheral blood. These receptors were collected from a human donor in a cohort sampled during active COVID-19. Both conserved end residues are part of each CDR3. D genes are given only for firm matches. Expanded clones are given a class, and other clones once, few, many or no size at all.

J gene | V gene | D gene | clone size | CDR3 protein | CDR3 DNA
TRBJ1-4 | TRBV18 | TRBD1 | NA | CASSPPGTGVEKLFF | TGTGCCAGCTCACCCCCAGGGACAGGGGTAGAAAAACTGTTTTTT
TRBJ1-1 | TRBV19 | NA | NA | CASSIPGRGTEAFF | TGTGCCAGTAGTATACCAGGGCGGGGGACTGAAGCTTTCTTT
TRBJ2-7 | TRBV25-1 | NA | NA | CASSHFGDLSEQYF | TGTGCCAGCAGTCACTTCGGGGACTTGAGCGAGCAGTACTTC
TRBJ2-5 | TRBV11-2 | NA | once | CASSLGPLQETQYF | TGTGCCAGCAGCTTAGGTCCCCTACAAGAGACCCAGTACTTC
TRBJ2-1 | TRBV5-7 | NA | NA | CASSSRPRGYNEQFF | TGTGCCAGCAGCTCCCGCCCGCGGGGCTACAATGAGCAGTTCTTC
TRBJ2-3 | TRBV5-4 | TRBD2 | few | CASSSGLAGPTDTQYF | TGTGCCAGCAGCTCCGGACTAGCGGGGCCCACAGATACGCAGTATTTT
TRBJ1-4 | TRBV4-1 | NA | NA | CASSQGSGRDDRLFF | TGCGCCAGCAGCCAAGGGTCAGGGAGGGATGATAGACTGTTTTTT
TRBJ2-7 | TRBV3-1/TRBV3-2 | NA | once | CASSQVSYEQYF | TGTGCCAGCAGCCAAGTCAGTTACGAGCAGTACTTC
TRBJ1-5 | TRBV19 | TRBD1 | few | CASSSYRGNQPQHF | TGTGCCAGTTCATCCTACAGGGGGAACCAGCCCCAGCATTTT
TRBJ2-5 | TRBV7-9 | TRBD2 | few | CASSLGASGGSETQYF | TGTGCCAGCAGCTTAGGGGCTAGCGGGGGGTCGGAGACCCAGTACTTC
TRBJ1-5 | TRBV6-6 | TRBD1 | few | CASRPTGGVNQPQHF | TGTGCCAGCAGACCCACAGGGGGGGTCAATCAGCCCCAGCATTTT
TRBJ2-1 | TRBV7-2 | NA | NA | CASSLSRSSYNEQFF | TGTGCCAGCAGCTTATCTCGGAGCTCCTACAATGAGCAGTTCTTC
TRBJ1-4 | TRBV18 | NA | NA | CASSPLTGHPGTGPSVATNEKLFF | TGTGCCAGCTCACCATTGACAGGCCATCCCGGTACAGGCCCCTCGGTTGCAACTAATGAAAAACTGTTTTTT
TRBJ2-3 | TRBV3-1/TRBV3-2 | TRBD2 | NA | CASSHAGLVVPDTQYF | TGTGCCAGCAGCCATGCGGGACTAGTTGTGCCGGATACGCAGTATTTT
TRBJ1-1 | TRBV5-1 | NA | NA | CASSYLTGNTEAFF | TGCGCCAGCAGCTACCTAACAGGGAACACTGAAGCTTTCTTT
TRBJ1-1 | TRBV6-5 | NA | NA | CAINTGPEAFF | TGTGCCATCAATACAGGGCCTGAAGCTTTCTTT
TRBJ2-3 | TRBV7-2 | NA | NA | CASSPYSGRGTQYF | TGTGCCAGCAGCCCTTATAGCGGCCGGGGTACGCAGTATTTT
TRBJ1-4 | TRBV4-2 | NA | few | CASSQDWAGYEKLFF | TGTGCCAGCAGCCAAGATTGGGCAGGGTATGAAAAACTGTTTTTT
TRBJ2-2 | TRBV24-1 | TRBD2 | NA | CATSDRGQRGGQTGELFF | TGTGCCACCAGTGACCGTGGTCAGCGGGGGGGCCAAACCGGGGAGCTGTTTTTT
TRBJ1-4 | TRBV5-1 | NA | NA | CASSLAGAEGEKLFF | TGCGCCAGCAGCTTAGCGGGGGCTGAGGGGGAAAAACTGTTTTTT
TRBJ2-2 | TRBV4-1 | NA | NA | CASSQDASYAGELFF | TGCGCCAGCAGCCAAGACGCGAGCTACGCCGGGGAGCTGTTTTTT
TRBJ2-5 | TRBV7-2 | TRBD2 | NA | CASSLTSGDQETQYF | TGTGCCAGCAGCCTGACTAGCGGGGACCAAGAGACCCAGTACTTC
TRBJ2-1 | TRBV3-1/TRBV3-2 | TRBD2 | NA | CASSPLAGNNEQFF | TGTGCCAGCAGCCCCCTAGCGGGAAACAATGAGCAGTTCTTC
TRBJ2-7 | TRBV3-1/TRBV3-2 | NA | NA | CASSQLQGSEQYF | TGTGCCAGCAGCCAATTACAGGGCTCCGAGCAGTACTTC
TRBJ2-2 | TRBV7-3 | NA | NA | CASSHTPGNTGELFF | TGTGCCAGCAGTCACACCCCGGGGAACACCGGGGAGCTGTTTTTT
TRBJ2-3 | TRBV6-5 | NA | NA | CASSYGAFDTDTQYF | TGTGCCAGCAGTTACGGGGCCTTTGACACAGATACGCAGTATTTT
TRBJ2-7 | TRBV7-9 | TRBD2 | once | CASSASGGVGEQYF | TGTGCCAGCAGCGCAAGCGGGGGCGTGGGGGAGCAGTACTTC
TRBJ1-1 | TRBV6-6 | NA | NA | CANEGRVALNTEAFF | TGTGCCAACGAGGGGAGGGTTGCTCTGAACACTGAAGCTTTCTTT
TRBJ1-1 | TRBV7-3 | NA | NA | CASSPHGGALGTEAFF | TGTGCCAGCAGCCCTCACGGGGGGGCGCTTGGCACTGAAGCTTTCTTT
TRBJ2-5 | TRBV5-1 | TRBD1 | NA | CASSKPGQQETQYF | TGCGCCAGCAGCAAACCGGGACAGCAAGAGACCCAGTACTTC
TRBJ1-4 | TRBV10-3 | TRBD1 | once | CAISEPLSPQQGAIVATNEKLFF | TGTGCCATCAGTGAGCCCCTCTCCCCTCAACAGGGGGCAATAGTTGCAACTAATGAAAAACTGTTTTTT